The entry below describes one TCR beta chain. The antigen remains unidentified. This entry belongs to a study of post-analysis software for immune sequencing data. Study outcomes and limitations: Controls showed lower frequencies than patients for roughly five TRBV segments, and TRBV5-6, TRBV5-1 and TRBV20-1 were among these. A significant reduction in normalized Chao1 diversity was observed in multiple sclerosis patients versus controls. Strong same-batch co-clustering of samples appeared with F measure clustering.

Unique molecular identifiers had been added to the TCR beta cDNA libraries. The source material, 1 to 10 million T cells, gave rise to roughly 0.5 million cDNA molecules. MiXCR, applied by TCRdb to the PCR reads, yields one record per CDR3 protein. Of hundreds of thousands of distinct CDR3 sequences listed, about 40% are singletons. CDR3 length equals 11 residues. V lost 6 bases, J lost 5 bases, and 7 bases lay in between. J is TRBJ2-5 and V is TRBV12-3 or TRBV12-4, with no clear D. The sequenced sample was blood. The source of this sequence is a girl aged 5-17 years with multiple sclerosis. CDR3 nucleotide sequence: TGTGCCAGCAGATCCTTCGAGACCCAGTACTTC. This encodes CASRSFETQYF.